Listed below are T cell receptor beta chains from one sample, sequenced in a study of T-cell memory formation after mild COVID-19. TCRdb ran MiXCR on the 5' RACE reads and lists one entry per CDR3 protein. The sample consists of fewer than 90,000 distinct CDR3 sequences, approximately 15% of them appearing once. Source material: PBMCs or a T cell subset sorted from them (not recorded which). The receptor source for this set is an adult woman who had mild COVID-19 (a few samples of this study predate the infection). Cell type and time point are not known. Each CDR3 is given with its conserved first and last residue. The D gene is left open where the match is weak. Only part of the rows carry a size: once, few, many, or a class if the clone is expanded.

d_gene | abundance | j_gene | v_gene | CDR3aa | CDR3nt
TRBD2 | few | TRBJ2-7 | TRBV11-3 | CASSPGTSGYIYEQYF | TGTGCCAGCAGCCCCGGGACTAGCGGGTATATCTACGAGCAGTACTTC
NA | few | TRBJ2-1 | TRBV5-1 | CASSFVGGTSDEQFF | TGCGCCAGCAGCTTCGTAGGGGGTACGAGCGATGAGCAGTTCTTC
NA | few | TRBJ2-7 | TRBV12-3/TRBV12-4 | CASSLPGQGLSSYEQYF | TGTGCCAGCAGTTTACCGGGGCAGGGTTTAAGCTCCTACGAGCAGTACTTC
NA | few | TRBJ1-1 | TRBV25-1 | CASSGTNRVDPLLNTEAFF | TGTGCCAGCAGCGGAACCAACAGGGTCGACCCTCTCTTGAACACTGAAGCTTTCTTT
NA | few | TRBJ2-7 | TRBV19 | CASSIWGRPYEQYF | TGTGCCAGTAGTATCTGGGGAAGGCCCTACGAGCAGTACTTC
NA | few | TRBJ2-7 | TRBV5-1 | CASSLPQRSHEQYF | TGCGCCAGCAGCTTGCCCCAGCGGAGTCACGAGCAGTACTTC
TRBD1 | few | TRBJ1-3 | TRBV9 | CASSPQWDRGNTIYF | TGTGCCAGCAGCCCACAATGGGACAGGGGAAACACCATATATTTT
NA | NA | TRBJ1-5 | TRBV27 | CASCPGGHGQPQHF | TGTGCCAGCTGCCCCGGGGGGCATGGTCAGCCCCAGCATTTT
TRBD2 | NA | TRBJ2-1 | TRBV27 | CASSSGLAGPYNEQFF | TGTGCCAGCAGTTCGGGACTAGCGGGACCATACAATGAGCAGTTCTTC
NA | NA | TRBJ2-7 | TRBV15 | CATSTGLYEQYF | TGTGCCACCAGCACCGGACTCTACGAGCAGTACTTC
NA | few | TRBJ2-7 | TRBV13 | CASSFPGRYEQYF | TGTGCCAGCAGCTTTCCGGGCCGATACGAGCAGTACTTC
NA | NA | TRBJ2-1 | TRBV4-3 | CASSQGISFLYEQFF | TGCGCCAGCAGCCAAGGGATTTCCTTTCTCTATGAGCAGTTCTTC
NA | NA | TRBJ2-7 | TRBV30 | CAWSVLLYEQYF | TGTGCCTGGAGTGTACTTTTGTACGAGCAGTACTTC
NA | few | TRBJ2-1 | TRBV6-1 | CASSEDNEQFF | TGTGCCAGCAGTGAGGACAATGAGCAGTTCTTC
NA | NA | TRBJ2-5 | TRBV20-1 | CSARGAPEVETQYF | TGCAGTGCTAGAGGGGCCCCGGAAGTCGAGACCCAGTACTTC
TRBD1 | NA | TRBJ2-5 | TRBV12-3/TRBV12-4 | CASGDRGEETQYF | TGTGCCAGCGGGGACAGGGGAGAAGAGACCCAGTACTTC
TRBD2 | few | TRBJ2-3 | TRBV20-1 | CSARDRRESTDTQYF | TGCAGTGCTAGAGATCGGCGGGAGAGCACAGATACGCAGTATTTT
NA | NA | TRBJ1-2 | TRBV12-3/TRBV12-4 | CASSLSRTSHYGYTF | TGTGCCAGCAGTTTATCTCGGACAAGTCACTATGGCTACACCTTC
NA | many | TRBJ1-1 | TRBV7-2 | CASSSGQNTEAFF | TGTGCCAGCAGCTCGGGACAGAACACTGAAGCTTTCTTT
TRBD1 | few | TRBJ1-1 | TRBV6-1 | CASSLDRANTEAFF | TGTGCCAGCAGTTTAGACAGGGCGAACACTGAAGCTTTCTTT
NA | few | TRBJ1-5 | TRBV4-1 | CASSQVGGTSNQPQHF | TGCGCCAGCAGCCAAGTGGGGGGCACAAGCAATCAGCCCCAGCATTTT
TRBD1 | NA | TRBJ1-1 | TRBV29-1 | CSVDPGGSTEAFF | TGCAGCGTTGATCCAGGGGGTAGCACTGAAGCTTTCTTT
NA | NA | TRBJ2-1 | TRBV11-2 | CASSSLLGAFSYNEQFF | TGTGCCAGCAGCTCTCTGCTGGGGGCTTTTTCCTACAATGAGCAGTTCTTC
NA | NA | TRBJ1-5 | TRBV6-4 | CASSGRTGQPQHF | TGTGCCAGCAGTGGGAGGACGGGGCAGCCCCAGCATTTT
TRBD2 | few | TRBJ2-4 | TRBV7-9 | CASSLVGTRKNIQYF | TGTGCCAGCAGCTTGGTGGGGACTAGAAAAAACATTCAGTACTTC
TRBD1 | few | TRBJ2-2 | TRBV7-8 | CASSLPRTGGDTGELFF | TGTGCCAGCAGCTTACCCAGGACAGGGGGTGACACCGGGGAGCTGTTTTTT
NA | NA | TRBJ2-4 | TRBV9 | CASSPPGKNIQYF | TGTGCCAGCAGCCCTCCCGGGAAAAACATTCAGTACTTC
NA | NA | TRBJ2-1 | TRBV5-1 | CASSLAGRGVDEQFF | TGCGCCAGCAGCTTGGCGGGCAGGGGTGTGGATGAGCAGTTCTTC
NA | NA | TRBJ1-1 | TRBV28 | CASSLLRQGQNTEAFF | TGTGCCAGCAGTTTGTTGCGGCAGGGACAAAACACTGAAGCTTTCTTT
TRBD2 | few | TRBJ2-1 | TRBV6-5 | CASSQSGGAYNEQFF | TGTGCCAGCAGCCAAAGCGGGGGGGCATACAATGAGCAGTTCTTC
NA | few | TRBJ2-5 | TRBV7-9 | CASSLVGETQYF | TGTGCCAGCAGCTTAGTTGGGGAGACCCAGTACTTC
NA | NA | TRBJ1-1 | TRBV7-9 | CASEILGGNTEAFF | TGTGCCAGCGAGATCCTAGGGGGGAACACTGAAGCTTTCTTT
NA | NA | TRBJ2-7 | TRBV30 | CAWTQGTYEQYF | TGTGCCTGGACCCAAGGCACCTACGAGCAGTACTTC